A single sample gave rise to the 14 T cell receptor beta chains below, sequenced in a study of blood T cell repertoires in COVID-19. Assay: immunoSEQ multiplex PCR; the TCRdb copy retains only in-frame clones and omits some. Here the sample spans roughly 60,000 clones, about nine tenths being singletons. The sequencing sample was made of peripheral blood. The source of these receptors is a human donor with acute or convalescent COVID-19. The donor label of this sample is uncertain.

The gene calls are TRBV6-2 or TRBV6-3 and TRBJ2-1; the match to TRBD2 covers 10 bases. From germline, CDR1 is MNHEY and CDR2 SVGEGT. This CDR3 contains 20 residues. V lost 6 bases and J lost 5; bases outside the gene matches: 22. As DNA, the CDR3 is TGTGCCAGCAGCGAAACCCCCGGGGAGCGGGGGGGGTCACGGGACAATGAGCAGTTCTTC. This codes for CASSETPGERGGSRDNEQFF.

This chain uses TRBV21-1 with TRBJ2-3; the tabulated D call, TRBD1, remains unverified against the DNA. TRBV21-1 is labeled a pseudogene. The CDR3 totals 18 residues. CDR3 nucleotide sequence: TGTGCCAGCAGCAAAGGGCCAGGGGACAGCCCTTCCACAGATACGCAGTATTTT. It specifies CASSKGPGDSPSTDTQYF.

The gene calls are TRBV5-6 and TRBJ2-1; TRBD2 aligns across 10 bases. The CDR3 sequence is 13 residues long. CDR1 is SGHDT, CDR2 YYEEEE, per germline. The trim removed 2 bases at V and 14 bases at J, leaving 7 bases unmatched. CDR3 nucleotide sequence: TGTGCCAGCAGCTTTTCCCGCCTAGCGGGGGAGTTCTTC. It codes for CASSFSRLAGEFF.

This chain joins TRBV2 and TRBJ2-2; possible D gene TRBD1, 6 bases. CDR3 length: 13 residues. The germline V gene has CDR1 SNHLY and CDR2 FYNNEI. Trimming left V 6 bases short and J 5 bases short, with 10 bases between. CDR3 coding DNA: TGTGCCAGCAGCGCAGGGGTTACCGGGGAGCTGTTTTTT. Translating gives CASSAGVTGELFF.

The chain joins TRBV13 to TRBJ2-7; the D gene is possibly TRBD2 (6 bases). V was clipped by 0 bases and J by 3 bases, with 9 bases between them. This CDR3 has 14 residues. Germline V gene data show CDR1 as PRHDT and CDR2 as FYEKMQ (reference sequence). The CDR3 sequence: CASSLGRDFYEQYF. The CDR3 DNA sequence: TGTGCCAGCAGCTTAGGCAGGGACTTCTACGAGCAGTACTTC.

V usage is TRBV7-9 and J usage is TRBJ2-1, with 9 bases matching TRBD2. The length of the CDR3 is 18 residues. Trimming cost V 5 bases and J 0 bases; bases outside gene matches: 11. Germline CDR1 reads SEHNR; CDR2 reads FQNEAQ (reference sequence). For the CDR3, the DNA is TGTGCCAGCAGCCGAGTAGCGGGGGACTTGAGCTCCTACAATGAGCAGTTCTTC. It specifies CASSRVAGDLSSYNEQFF.

Of note for this clone: This may come from a read error, since a much larger clone is one base off. V is TRBV28 and J is TRBJ1-5, with 7 bases aligning to TRBD1. The CDR3 runs to 14 residues. Germline V CDR1 and CDR2: MDHEN, SYDVKM. Trimming took 5 bases from V and 0 from J; bases not matched to a gene: 1. The DNA of the CDR3 is TGTGCCAGCAGTACAGGGGATAGCAATCAGCCCCAGCATTTT. Amino acids: CASSTGDSNQPQHF.

This chain connects TRBV12-5 to TRBJ2-1, with 8 bases matching TRBD1. The trim removed 5 bases at V and 6 bases at J, leaving 9 bases unmatched. Per germline, CDR1 LGHNT and CDR2 FRNRAP. This CDR3 is 15 amino acids long. CDR3 nucleotide sequence: TGTGCTAGTGGTGTCACAGGGGGTGGTCTCAATGAGCAGTTCTTC. Translation gives CASGVTGGGLNEQFF.

The chain combines TRBV6-5 with TRBJ2-7; maybe TRBD1 (6 bases). The V end was cut by 5 bases, the J end by 2 bases, with 16 bases between. From germline, CDR1 is MNHEY and CDR2 SVGAGI. CDR3 length: 15 amino acids. The chain's CDR3 is CASSPRTVLPYEQYV. CDR3 nucleotide sequence: TGTGCCAGCAGTCCGCGGACAGTCCTTCCCTACGAGCAGTACGTC.

This clone occurred a few times. The V and J genes are TRBV19 and TRBJ1-5, with D perhaps matching TRBD1 (6 bases). The CDR3 covers 17 residues. With 9 bases removed from V and 0 bases from J, the gap between germline ends came to 21 bases. Germline V lookup: CDR1 LNHDA, CDR2 SQIVND (reference sequence). The CDR3 reads CASTYRATGYSNQPQHF. DNA for the CDR3: TGTGCCAGCACTTATAGGGCTACAGGGTATAGCAATCAGCCCCAGCATTTT.

V is TRBV2 and J is TRBJ1-5; 8 bases match TRBD1. Germline lookup yields CDR1 SNHLY and CDR2 FYNNEI. The ends lost 4 bases at V and 6 bases at J; junction bases unmatched: 2. The CDR3 sequence is 13 residues long. CDR3 nucleotides: TGTGCCAGCAGTGTGCAGGGGGCTCAGCCCCAGCATTTT. It yields the protein CASSVQGAQPQHF. Together with reference TRBV2 and TRBJ1-5, the CDR3 gives the full variable domain: EPEVTQTPSHQVTQMGQEVILRCVPISNHLYFYWYRQILGQKVEFLVSFYNNEISEKSEIFDDQFSVERPDGSNFTLKIRSTKLEDSAMYFCASSVQGAQPQHFGDGTRLSIL.

The chain joins TRBV18 to TRBJ1-2; D possibly corresponds to TRBD1 (5 bases). Germline values: CDR1 KGHSH, CDR2 LQKENI. Trimming stripped 6 bases from V and 3 bases from J, with 14 bases between. The CDR3 loop spans 14 amino acids. CDR3 amino acids: CASSDGGLDYGYTF. The CDR3 DNA follows: TGTGCCAGCTCGGACGGGGGTCTGGACTATGGCTACACCTTC.

The chain recombines TRBV5-8 with TRBJ2-3, with no clear D. The V gene lost 5 bases and the J gene lost 0 bases, with 7 bases spanning the gap. Germline assignment: CDR1 SGHTS and CDR2 YDEGEE. The CDR3 loop spans 13 amino acids. The chain's CDR3 is CASRRSSTDTQYF. Here the CDR3 DNA reads TGTGCCAGCAGGCGGAGTAGCACAGATACGCAGTATTTT.

The chain employs TRBV7-8 and TRBJ2-7; the match to TRBD1 covers 8 bases. With 5 bases clipped from V and 0 bases from J, the junction kept 3 bases outside the gene matches. The CDR3 runs 14 residues. Germline V gives CDR1 SGHVS, CDR2 FQNEAQ. The CDR3 DNA reads as TGTGCCAGCAGCCTTACAGGGGGCTCCTACGAGCAGTACGTC. Encoded protein: CASSLTGGSYEQYV.